The next 13 T cell receptor beta chains were all read from a single sample in a study of shared clonotypes between healthy human individuals. The protocol was immunoSEQ multiplex PCR, while the TCRdb copy is restricted to in-frame clones and leaves out a portion. This table holds 2 million to 3 million clones, 80% to 95% found once. The sequenced sample was naive CD4+ T cells from PBMCs. This sample's subset: CD45RA+ positively selected. The receptors stem from a man in his late teens or twenties in good health. Some clones in this sample may be carry-over from other donors' samples.

This rearrangement joins TRBV25-1 to TRBJ2-5; no firm D call. The J call may be mistaken, given a closer DNA end match to TRBJ2-7. This CDR3 has 14 residues. Per the germline V gene, CDR1 is MGHDK and CDR2 is SYGVNS. The DNA of the CDR3 is TGTGCCAGCAGCCTACCGTCCTTGGGCTACGAGCAGTACTTC. It codes for CASSLPSLGYEQYF.

Comment on this clone: This specimen includes other DNA sequences encoding the same CDR3. The V gene is TRBV28, the J gene TRBJ1-5; D uncertain. Trimming took off 5 bases at V and 4 bases at J, with 12 bases between the two ends. The CDR3 consists of 14 residues. CDR1 and CDR2 (germline): MDHEN, SYDVKM. DNA for the CDR3: TGTGCCAGCAGTAGTGGCGGGTCAAATCAGCCCCAGCATTTT. Translating it yields CASSSGGSNQPQHF.

The rearrangement uses TRBV19 and TRBJ1-1; TRBD1 matches 8 bases. The CDR3 has 14 residues. The V gene end was trimmed by 6 bases and the J gene end by 5 bases; junction bases not matched to a gene: 8. Germline CDR1 reads LNHDA; CDR2 reads SQIVND (reference sequence). CDR3 sequence reads: CASSFRGQWTEAFF. The CDR3 DNA reads as TGTGCCAGTAGCTTCAGGGGGCAATGGACTGAAGCTTTCTTT.

A word on this clone: Different DNA sequences within this sample yield the same CDR3. The chain joins TRBV28 to TRBJ2-2; either TRBD1 or TRBD2 may fit D (6 bases each). The CDR3 totals 14 residues. V was pared by 2 bases and J by 7 bases, with 11 bases between. Germline CDR1 reads MDHEN; CDR2 reads SYDVKM. The CDR3 DNA follows: TGTGCCAGCAGTTTAGGGGGGCAGGGCGGGGAGCTGTTTTTT. This codes for CASSLGGQGGELFF.

This chain uses TRBV19 with TRBJ2-1; D is unclear. Germline V gene data show CDR1 as LNHDA and CDR2 as SQIVND (reference sequence). Trimming took off 1 base at V and 0 bases at J, with 10 bases between the two ends. The CDR3 runs to 16 residues. The chain's CDR3 is CASSIGPQLSYNEQFF. The CDR3 bases are TGTGCCAGTAGTATAGGGCCCCAACTCTCCTACAATGAGCAGTTCTTC. The whole variable domain, remainder taken from reference TRBV19 and TRBJ2-1, is DGGITQSPKYLFRKEGQNVTLSCEQNLNHDAMYWYRQDPGQGLRLIYYSQIVNDFQKGDIAEGYSVSREKKESFPLTVTSAQKNPTAFYLCASSIGPQLSYNEQFFGPGTRLTVL.

The chain has TRBV4-1 and TRBJ1-4, with D unresolved. CDR1 is MGHRA, CDR2 YSYEKL, per germline. V was clipped by 2 bases and J by 7 bases, with 8 bases between them. The CDR3 runs 13 residues. This chain's CDR3 is CASSQPSSEKLFF. The CDR3 DNA reads TGCGCCAGCAGCCAACCATCAAGTGAAAAACTGTTTTTT.

This chain links TRBV5-1 with TRBJ2-3; D not certain. Germline V gene lookup returns CDR1 SGHRS and CDR2 YFSETQ. With 0 bases removed from V and 5 bases from J, the gap between germline ends came to 19 bases. CDR3 length: 17 residues. CDR3 loop: CASSLGPSIPPGDTQYF. In DNA form, the CDR3 reads TGCGCCAGCAGCTTGGGGCCCTCGATCCCCCCAGGAGATACGCAGTATTTT.

This chain connects TRBV10-1 to TRBJ2-7; tentative D call: TRBD2 (7 bases). V dropped 5 bases and J dropped 5 bases, with 10 bases sitting between them. The CDR3 has 12 residues. The germline CDR1 and CDR2 sequences are WNHNN and SYGVQD (reference sequence). CDR3 in amino acids: CASSWGGHEQYF. The CDR3 DNA sequence: TGCGCCAGCAGTTGGGGGGGCCACGAGCAGTACTTC.

With regard to this clone: A junction boundary mismatches the germline segment, possibly from a read error. This chain joins TRBV7-9 and TRBJ1-1; 8 positions match TRBD1. CDR3 size: 14 residues. Germline V gives CDR1 SEHNR, CDR2 FQNEAQ (reference sequence). For the CDR3, the DNA is TGTGCCAGCAGTCTTGGTGTGACAGGGGCACCCTATTCGTTT. It specifies CASSLGVTGAPYSF.

This clone appeared a single time. At one of its ends the junction is not consistent with the germline gene, which may arise from a read error. The chain is built from TRBV15 and TRBJ1-1; 9 nucleotides agree with TRBD1. The CDR3 is 15 amino acids. Per the germline V gene, CDR1 is LNHNV and CDR2 is YYDKDF (reference sequence). The DNA for the CDR3 is TGTGCCACCAGCAGAGATGGGGACAGGGTTGAAACGTTAGACTTT. This gives the protein CATSRDGDRVETLDF.

A single count supports this clone. The CDR3 loop reads CASSSQREASYEQYF. CDR3 bases: TGTGCCAGTAGTTCTCAGAGGGAGGCCTCCTACGAGCAGTACTTC. The chain uses TRBV19 and TRBJ2-7; tentative D call: TRBD2 (6 bases). In germline, CDR1 is LNHDA, CDR2 SQIVND (reference sequence). CDR3 length equals 15 residues. Trimming left V 5 bases short and J 0 bases short, with 14 bases between.

Turning to this clone: Other DNA sequences in this specimen translate into the identical CDR3. The chain links TRBV9 to TRBJ2-1, with 8 bases matching TRBD2. Trimming removed 5 bases from V and 0 bases from J; junction bases left unmatched: 7. From germline, CDR1 is SGDLS and CDR2 YYNGEE. The length of the CDR3 is 16 residues. DNA of the CDR3: TGTGCCAGCAGTCGCTTAGCGGGAAGCTCCTACAATGAGCAGTTCTTC. Translated, it gives CASSRLAGSSYNEQFF.

The CDR3 nucleotides read TGTGCCAGCAGGGCCGGGACAGGGGGCAAAGTGGAGCAGTACTTC. Its translation is CASRAGTGGKVEQYF. The V gene is TRBV2, the J gene TRBJ2-7; 12 nucleotides agree with TRBD1. The CDR3 is 15 residues long. CDR1 is SNHLY, CDR2 FYNNEI, per germline. Germline trimming cut 6 bases from V and 7 bases from J; bases unmatched to any gene: 10.